These T cell receptor beta chains were read from a single sample in a study of CXCR3-negative and CXCR3-positive naive CD8 T cells. Following a re-call of the 5' RACE reads, TCRdb has one entry per CDR3 protein and lacks DNA. This sample's clone table lists approximately 49,000 distinct CDR3 sequences. The sequenced sample consisted of memory CD8+ T cells from blood. The receptor source for this set is a human donor in good health. Some clones in this sample may be carry-over from other donors' samples. Both conserved end residues are part of each CDR3.

length | J | V | CDR3
11 | TRBJ2-7 | TRBV30 | CAWSSSYEQYF
15 | TRBJ2-1 | TRBV20-1 | CSARSDRGLENEQFF
14 | TRBJ2-7 | TRBV20-1 | CSARLAGDSYEQYF
15 | TRBJ2-3 | TRBV10-3 | CAISERKGQEDTQYF
13 | TRBJ1-2 | TRBV29-1 | CSGGPLGSIGYTF
15 | TRBJ2-7 | TRBV28 | CASSFRGGRSYEQYF
16 | TRBJ2-7 | TRBV29-1 | CSWQKIGPQLVDEQYF
12 | TRBJ2-7 | TRBV29-1 | CSVAGTTSEQYF
15 | TRBJ2-3 | TRBV5-1 | CASSFGGGDTDTQYF
18 | TRBJ2-7 | TRBV12-3/TRBV12-4 | CASSFGLAGGELSYEQYF
14 | TRBJ2-3 | TRBV13 | CASSPRRLTDTQYF
14 | TRBJ2-5 | TRBV2 | CASFSGTGEETQYF
14 | TRBJ2-6 | TRBV6-4 | CASSEDGGANVLTF